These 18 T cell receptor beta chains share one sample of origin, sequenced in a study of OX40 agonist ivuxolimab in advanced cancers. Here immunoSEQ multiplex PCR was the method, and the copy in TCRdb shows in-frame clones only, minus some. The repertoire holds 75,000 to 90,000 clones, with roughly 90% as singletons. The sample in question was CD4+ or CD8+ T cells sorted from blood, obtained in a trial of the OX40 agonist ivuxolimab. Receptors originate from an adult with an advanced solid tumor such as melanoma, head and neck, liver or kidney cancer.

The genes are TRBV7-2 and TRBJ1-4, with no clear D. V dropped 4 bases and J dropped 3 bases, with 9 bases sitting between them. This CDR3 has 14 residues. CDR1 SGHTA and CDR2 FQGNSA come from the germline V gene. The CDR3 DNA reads TGTGCCAGCAGCTCGGGGTGGTCTAATGAAAAACTGTTTTTT. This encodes CASSSGWSNEKLFF.

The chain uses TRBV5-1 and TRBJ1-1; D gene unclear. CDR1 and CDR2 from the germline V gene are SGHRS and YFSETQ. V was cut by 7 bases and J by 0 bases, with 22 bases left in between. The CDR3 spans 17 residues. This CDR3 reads CASHEGAGGLLNTEAFF. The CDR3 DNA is TGCGCCAGCCACGAGGGAGCAGGAGGCCTCCTGAACACTGAAGCTTTCTTT.

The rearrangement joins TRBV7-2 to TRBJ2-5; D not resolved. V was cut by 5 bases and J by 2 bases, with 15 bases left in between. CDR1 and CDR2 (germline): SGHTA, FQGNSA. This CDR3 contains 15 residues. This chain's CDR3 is CASSLGPPSQETQYF. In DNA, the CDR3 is TGTGCCAGCAGCCTGGGTCCTCCCTCGCAAGAGACCCAGTACTTC.

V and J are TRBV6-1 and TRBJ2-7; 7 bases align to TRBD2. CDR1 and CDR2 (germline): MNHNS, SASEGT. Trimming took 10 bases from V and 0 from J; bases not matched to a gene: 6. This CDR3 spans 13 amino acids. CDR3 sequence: CATSLAHSYEQYF. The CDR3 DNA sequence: TGTGCCACTTCACTAGCGCACTCCTACGAGCAGTACTTC.

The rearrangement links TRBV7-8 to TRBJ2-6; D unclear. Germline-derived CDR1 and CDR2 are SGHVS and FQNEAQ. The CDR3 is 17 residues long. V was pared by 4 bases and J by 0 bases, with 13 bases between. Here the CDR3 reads CASSSSGRSSGANVLTF. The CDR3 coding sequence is TGTGCCAGCAGCTCATCCGGACGGAGCTCTGGGGCCAACGTCCTGACTTTC.

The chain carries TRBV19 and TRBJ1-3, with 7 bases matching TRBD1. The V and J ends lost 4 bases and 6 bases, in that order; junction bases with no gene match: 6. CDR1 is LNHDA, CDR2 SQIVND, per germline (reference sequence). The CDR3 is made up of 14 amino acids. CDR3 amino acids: CASSTWDSTNTIYF. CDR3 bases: TGTGCCAGTAGTACCTGGGACAGTACAAACACCATATATTTT.

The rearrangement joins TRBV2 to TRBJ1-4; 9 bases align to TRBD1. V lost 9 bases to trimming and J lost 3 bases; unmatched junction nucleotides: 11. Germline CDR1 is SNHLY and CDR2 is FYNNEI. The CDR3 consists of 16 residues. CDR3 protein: CARGTGTQGANEKLFF. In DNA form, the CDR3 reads TGTGCCAGGGGGACAGGGACTCAAGGGGCTAATGAAAAACTGTTTTTT.

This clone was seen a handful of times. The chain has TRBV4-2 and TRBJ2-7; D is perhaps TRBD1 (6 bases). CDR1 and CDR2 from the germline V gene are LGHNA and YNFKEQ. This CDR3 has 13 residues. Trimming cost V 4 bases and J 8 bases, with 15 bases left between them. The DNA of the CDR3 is TGTGCCAGCAGCCCCTCGGACAGTCTTAAGCAGTACTTC. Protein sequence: CASSPSDSLKQYF.

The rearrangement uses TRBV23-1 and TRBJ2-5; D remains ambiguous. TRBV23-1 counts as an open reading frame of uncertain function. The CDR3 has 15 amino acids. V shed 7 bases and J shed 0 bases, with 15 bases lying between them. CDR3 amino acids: CASISGRWYQETQYF. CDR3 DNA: TGCGCCAGCATTTCGGGTCGATGGTACCAAGAGACCCAGTACTTC.

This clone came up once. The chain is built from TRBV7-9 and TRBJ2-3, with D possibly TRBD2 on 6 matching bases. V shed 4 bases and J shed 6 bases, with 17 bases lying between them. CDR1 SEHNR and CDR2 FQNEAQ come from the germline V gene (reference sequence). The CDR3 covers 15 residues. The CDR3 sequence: CASSSDGGGLDTQYF. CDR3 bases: TGTGCCAGCAGCTCGGACGGGGGAGGCTTGGATACGCAGTATTTT.

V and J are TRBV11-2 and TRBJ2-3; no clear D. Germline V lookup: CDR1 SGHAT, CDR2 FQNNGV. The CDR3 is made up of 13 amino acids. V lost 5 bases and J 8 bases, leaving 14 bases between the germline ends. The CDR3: CASSQPNSGTQYF. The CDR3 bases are TGTGCCAGCAGCCAACCTAACTCCGGTACGCAGTATTTT. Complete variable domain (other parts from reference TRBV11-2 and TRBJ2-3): EAGVAQSPRYKIIEKRQSVAFWCNPISGHATLYWYQQILGQGPKLLIQFQNNGVVDDSQLPKDRFSAERLKGVDSTLKIQPAKLEDSAVYLCASSQPNSGTQYFGPGTRLTVL.

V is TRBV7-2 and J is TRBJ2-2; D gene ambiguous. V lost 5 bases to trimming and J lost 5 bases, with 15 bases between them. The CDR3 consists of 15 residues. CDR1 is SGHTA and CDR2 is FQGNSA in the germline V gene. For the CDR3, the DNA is TGTGCCAGCAGCCCGACGGAGCTCCCGACCGGGGAGCTGTTTTTT. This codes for CASSPTELPTGELFF.

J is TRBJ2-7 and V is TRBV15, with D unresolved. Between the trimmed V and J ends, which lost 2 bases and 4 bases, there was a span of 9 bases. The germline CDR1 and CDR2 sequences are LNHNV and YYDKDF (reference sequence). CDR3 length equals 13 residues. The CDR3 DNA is TGTGCCACCAGCAGATCCAAGACTTACGAGCAGTACTTC. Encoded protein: CATSRSKTYEQYF.

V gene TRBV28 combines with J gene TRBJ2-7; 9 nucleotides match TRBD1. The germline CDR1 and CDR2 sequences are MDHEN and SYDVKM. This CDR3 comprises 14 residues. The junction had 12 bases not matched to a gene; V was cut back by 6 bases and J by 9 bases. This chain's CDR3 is CASRSGQGSLGQYF. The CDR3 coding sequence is TGTGCCAGCAGGTCGGGACAGGGTTCCTTAGGGCAGTACTTC.

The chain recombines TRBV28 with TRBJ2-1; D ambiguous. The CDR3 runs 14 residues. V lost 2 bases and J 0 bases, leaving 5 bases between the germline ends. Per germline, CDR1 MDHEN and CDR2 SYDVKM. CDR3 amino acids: CASSLVSSYNEQFF. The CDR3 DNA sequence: TGTGCCAGCAGTTTAGTGAGCTCCTACAATGAGCAGTTCTTC.

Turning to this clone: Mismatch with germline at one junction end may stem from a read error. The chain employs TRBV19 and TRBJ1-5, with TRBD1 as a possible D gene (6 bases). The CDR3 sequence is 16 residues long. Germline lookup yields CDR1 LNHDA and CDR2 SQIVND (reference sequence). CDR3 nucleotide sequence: TGTGCCAATAGTATCTCTTCTAGGGGGGCAGTCCGGCCCCAGCATTTT. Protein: CANSISSRGAVRPQHF.

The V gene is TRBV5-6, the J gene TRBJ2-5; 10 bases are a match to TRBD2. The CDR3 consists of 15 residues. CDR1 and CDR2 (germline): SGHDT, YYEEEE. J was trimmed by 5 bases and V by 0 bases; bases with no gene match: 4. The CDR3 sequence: CASSLGSGRPETQYF. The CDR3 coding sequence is TGTGCCAGCAGCTTGGGTAGCGGGAGGCCGGAGACCCAGTACTTC.

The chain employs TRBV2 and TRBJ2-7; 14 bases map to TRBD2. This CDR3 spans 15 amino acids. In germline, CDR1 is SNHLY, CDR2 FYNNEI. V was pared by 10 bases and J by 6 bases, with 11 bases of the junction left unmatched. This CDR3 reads CATSGTSGRRGEQYF. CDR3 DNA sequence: TGTGCCACCTCCGGGACTAGCGGGAGACGAGGCGAGCAGTACTTC.